This T cell receptor (beta chain) was identified in a study of CD8 T cells in Susac syndrome. This clonotype has just a few counts. Sequencing of TCR beta was undertaken in CD8+ and CD4+ T cells derived from blood. An input of about 0.45 to 1 ug of RNA was subjected to reverse transcription using random hexamers. A single record per CDR3 protein comes from TCRdb applying MiXCR to the immunoSEQ multiplex PCR reads. Of a few hundred thousand distinct CDR3 sequences listed, approximately 95% were seen once; the top ten hold around 0.082%. The V gene lost 2 bases and the J gene lost 8 bases, with 7 bases spanning the gap. This CDR3 region has 13 residues. CDR1 is SGHDN, CDR2 FVKESK, per germline.

This TCR derives from a human donor with multiple sclerosis. The rearrangement joins TRBV14 to TRBJ1-6; D unclear. The sample consisted of CD4+ T cells from PBMCs. CDR3 region: CASSQRRDSPLHF. The CDR3 region has the DNA TGTGCCAGCAGCCAACGGAGGGATTCACCCCTCCACTTT.